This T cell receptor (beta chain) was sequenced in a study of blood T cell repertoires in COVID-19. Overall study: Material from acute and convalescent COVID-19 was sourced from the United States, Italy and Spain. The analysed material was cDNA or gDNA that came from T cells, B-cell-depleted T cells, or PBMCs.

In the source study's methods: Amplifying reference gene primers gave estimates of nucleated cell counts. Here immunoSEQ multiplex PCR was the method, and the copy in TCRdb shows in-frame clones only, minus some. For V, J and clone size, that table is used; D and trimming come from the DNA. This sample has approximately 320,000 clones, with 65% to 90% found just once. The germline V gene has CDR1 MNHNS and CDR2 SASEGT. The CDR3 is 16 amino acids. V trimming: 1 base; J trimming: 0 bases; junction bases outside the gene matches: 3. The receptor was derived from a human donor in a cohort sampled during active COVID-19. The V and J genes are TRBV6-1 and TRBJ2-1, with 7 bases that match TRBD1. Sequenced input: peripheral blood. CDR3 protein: CASSEGAGGSYNEQFF. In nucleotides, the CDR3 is TGTGCCAGCAGTGAAGGGGCAGGGGGCTCCTACAATGAGCAGTTCTTC.